This TCR beta chain was sequenced during a study of cytomegalovirus exposure and HLA in healthy donors. Study summary: Unique TCRs from HLA-typed donors, 85 million to 100 million of them, were held in an early data release. Study-wide results and caveats: V segments that were indistinguishable, TRBV6-2 and TRBV6-3 among them, were omitted from analysis.

As concerns this clone: Its antigen is undetermined. This same CDR3 is encoded by further DNA sequences in the sample.

The CDR3 extends over 14 amino acids. Per the germline V gene, CDR1 is SEHNR and CDR2 is FQNEAQ (reference sequence). The V end was cut by 5 bases, the J end by 2 bases, with 12 bases between. Donors likely had unrecorded immune exposures despite being nominally healthy when sampled. The PCR had 60 Vbeta and 13 Jbeta primers. TCRdb's copy holds only in-frame clones and misses some; the assay was immunoSEQ multiplex PCR. The repertoire holds 90,000 to 120,000 clones, approximately 80% seen once, with 4.2% in the top ten. The clonotype comes from a male donor in good health and CMV-seronegative. V usage is TRBV7-9 and J usage is TRBJ2-5, with D possibly matching TRBD2 (5 bases). Material: PBMCs. The CDR3 DNA is TGTGCCAGCAGCACCACTAGTGGACAAGAGACCCAGTACTTC. Amino acid sequence: CASSTTSGQETQYF. Filled out from reference TRBV7-9 and TRBJ2-5, the complete variable domain reads DTGVSQNPRHKITKRGQNVTFRCDPISEHNRLYWYRQTLGQGPEFLTYFQNEAQLEKSRLLSDRFSAERPKGSFSTLEIQRTEQGDSAMYLCASSTTSGQETQYFGPGTRLLVL.